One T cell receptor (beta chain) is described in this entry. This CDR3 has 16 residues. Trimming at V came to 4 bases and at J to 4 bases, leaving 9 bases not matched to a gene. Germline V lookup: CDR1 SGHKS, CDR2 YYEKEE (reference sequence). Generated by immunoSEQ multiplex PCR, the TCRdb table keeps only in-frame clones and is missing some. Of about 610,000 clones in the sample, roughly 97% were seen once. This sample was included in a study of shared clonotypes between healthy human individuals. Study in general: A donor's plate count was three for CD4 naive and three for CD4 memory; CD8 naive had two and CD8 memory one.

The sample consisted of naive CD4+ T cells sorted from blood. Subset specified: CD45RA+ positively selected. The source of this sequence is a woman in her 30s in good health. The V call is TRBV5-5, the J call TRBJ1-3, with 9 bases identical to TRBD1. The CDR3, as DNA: TGTGCCAGCAGCCCCCGGGACAGGGTATCGGGAAACACCATATATTTT. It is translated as CASSPRDRVSGNTIYF.